The entry below describes one T cell receptor (beta chain). Its antigen is currently unknown. Germline CDR1 reads SGHRS; CDR2 reads YFSETQ. This CDR3 region has 14 residues. The entry originates in a study of monozygotic twins with inflammatory bowel disease. Regarding the study as a whole: The data gave no support to a single strong IBD-associated signal or clonotype. Healthy co-twins had higher TCRbeta inverse Simpson diversity than their IBD twins.

TCR libraries each used approximately 3,500 ng of total RNA. TCRdb reprocessed the 5' RACE reads and stores each CDR3 protein as one record, lacking DNA. Its clone listing holds a few hundred thousand distinct CDR3 sequences. This TCR derives from a human donor with ulcerative colitis or Crohn's disease, or a healthy co-twin of an affected twin (not recorded which). Sequencing was performed on blood. V gene TRBV5-1 combines with J gene TRBJ1-2. The CDR3 here is CASSFGTVNYGYTF.